This entry features one T cell receptor beta chain sequence. How the authors handled the data: Amplification of reference gene primers provided the estimated nucleated cell counts. Sequencing was performed with immunoSEQ multiplex PCR; in TCRdb, only in-frame clones are kept and a portion is missing. D and trimming come from the DNA, and the V and J calls and clone size come from that table. The sample gives about 99,000 clones, 87% of which show up once; around 15% is in the top ten. This specimen comes from a study of blood T cell repertoires in COVID-19. Overall study context: COVID-19 samples from acute and convalescent phases originated in the United States, Italy and Spain. T cells, B-cell-depleted T cells, or PBMCs provided the cDNA or gDNA that served as material.

The CDR3 consists of 16 residues. CDR1 and CDR2 from the germline V gene are LNHNV and YYDKDF (reference sequence). Trimming at V came to 5 bases and at J to 0 bases, leaving 7 bases not matched to a gene. Material for sequencing was peripheral blood. The chain has TRBV15 and TRBJ2-1; TRBD2 agrees at 7 bases. The receptor comes from a man aged 45-65 years with acute or convalescent COVID-19. The CDR3 here is CATSSTSRLSYNEQFF. The DNA of the CDR3 is TGTGCCACCAGCTCGACTAGCAGACTCTCCTACAATGAGCAGTTCTTC.